A selection of T cell receptor beta chains follows, all from one sample in a study of blood T cells in healthy people across ages. TCRdb reprocessed the 5' RACE reads via MiXCR and lists one record per CDR3 protein. The table has some 1.7 million distinct CDR3 sequences, roughly 30% seen once. Sequencing was done on a sample of blood. All receptors derive from a woman aged 25 to 39 in good health. Both conserved end residues are part of each CDR3. The order of the fields is D gene, clone size, V gene, J gene, CDR3 protein, CDR3 DNA. The D gene is left open where the match is weak. Expanded clones are given a class, and other clones once, few, many or no size at all.

TRBD1	many	TRBV10-3	TRBJ2-7	CAAGTGLYEQYF	TGTGCCGCGGGGACAGGGTTATACGAGCAGTACTTC
NA	few	TRBV9	TRBJ2-1	CASSVAPGLDYNEQFF	TGTGCCAGCAGCGTAGCTCCGGGGCTAGATTACAATGAGCAGTTCTTC
TRBD1	NA	TRBV24-1	TRBJ2-7	CATSPTGGYEQYF	TGTGCCACCAGTCCGACAGGGGGCTACGAGCAGTACTTC
NA	NA	TRBV5-5	TRBJ1-1	CASSLVGRANTEAFF	TGTGCCAGCAGCTTGGTCGGCAGAGCGAACACTGAAGCTTTCTTT
NA	few	TRBV12-3/TRBV12-4	TRBJ1-4	CASRNQGRGNEKLFF	TGTGCCAGCAGAAACCAGGGTCGGGGGAATGAAAAACTGTTTTTT
NA	NA	TRBV12-3/TRBV12-4	TRBJ2-7	CASSKRSGVGYNEQYF	TGTGCCAGCAGCAAAAGGTCGGGCGTCGGGTACAATGAGCAGTACTTC
NA	NA	TRBV28	TRBJ1-2	CASSSEGRAPRYGYTF	TGTGCCAGCAGTTCAGAAGGACGGGCGCCCCGGTATGGCTACACCTTC
TRBD1	NA	TRBV20-1	TRBJ1-2	CSAMGRDSFRRGGYTF	TGCAGTGCTATGGGCCGGGACAGCTTCCGTCGGGGTGGCTACACCTTC
TRBD1	NA	TRBV12-3/TRBV12-4	TRBJ1-5	CASIQGGRGRQPQHF	TGTGCCAGCATCCAAGGTGGTAGGGGGCGTCAGCCCCAGCATTTT
NA	few	TRBV14	TRBJ2-5	CASSQAFRTANIKETQYF	TGTGCCAGCAGCCAAGCTTTTAGGACAGCAAATATTAAAGAGACCCAGTACTTC
NA	few	TRBV28	TRBJ2-7	CASGWGRGGYEQYF	TGTGCCAGCGGCTGGGGCCGAGGAGGCTACGAGCAGTACTTC
TRBD1	many	TRBV25-1	TRBJ1-6	CASSEGQNNSPLHF	TGTGCCAGCAGTGAGGGACAGAATAATTCACCCCTCCACTTT
NA	few	TRBV7-9	TRBJ2-7	CASSLTPGSSSYEQYF	TGTGCCAGCAGCTTAACGCCCGGTAGTAGCTCCTACGAGCAGTACTTC
TRBD1	NA	TRBV28	TRBJ2-1	CASSFGDRGMNEQFF	TGTGCCAGCAGTTTCGGGGACAGGGGGATGAATGAGCAGTTCTTC
NA	NA	TRBV6-2/TRBV6-3	TRBJ1-2	CASSLPQEYGYTF	TGTGCCAGCAGTTTACCGCAAGAGTATGGCTACACCTTC
NA	NA	TRBV2	TRBJ1-2	CASNSIRVNYGYTF	TGTGCCAGCAATTCGATAAGGGTTAACTATGGCTACACCTTC
NA	few	TRBV5-1	TRBJ1-2	CASSSDIAGYGYTF	TGCGCCAGCAGCTCGGACATAGCGGGCTATGGCTACACCTTC
TRBD1	few	TRBV6-1	TRBJ1-5	CASSEDRRNQPQHF	TGTGCCAGCAGTGAGGACAGGCGTAATCAGCCCCAGCATTTT
NA	NA	TRBV30	TRBJ1-5	CAWSKSRPPIQGTQHF	TGTGCCTGGAGTAAAAGCCGGCCGCCTATTCAAGGGACCCAGCATTTT
NA	NA	TRBV7-8	TRBJ1-3	CASGGENRDGNTIYF	TGTGCCAGCGGAGGGGAAAACAGGGATGGAAACACCATATATTTT
NA	few	TRBV7-9	TRBJ1-1	CASSSNAGTGDTEAFF	TGTGCCAGCAGCTCGAATGCCGGGACGGGGGACACTGAAGCTTTCTTT
NA	many	TRBV5-1	TRBJ2-7	CASSFEVRPYEQYF	TGCGCCAGCAGCTTTGAGGTTAGGCCCTACGAGCAGTACTTC
TRBD2	NA	TRBV7-6	TRBJ2-3	CASSLIVGLARSDTQYF	TGTGCCAGCAGCTTAATCGTCGGACTAGCGCGGTCAGATACGCAGTATTTT
TRBD1	once	TRBV28	TRBJ1-1	CASSLGLGQGGVMNTEAFF	TGTGCCAGCAGTTTGGGCCTTGGACAGGGGGGGGTGATGAACACTGAAGCTTTCTTT
NA	many	TRBV12-3/TRBV12-4	TRBJ2-1	CASTLIGNEQFF	TGTGCCAGCACCTTGATAGGCAATGAGCAGTTCTTC
TRBD1	few	TRBV20-1	TRBJ2-7	CSARDRGQDRRGEQYF	TGCAGTGCTAGAGATCGCGGACAGGACAGAAGGGGCGAGCAGTACTTC
NA	NA	TRBV12-3/TRBV12-4	TRBJ2-5	CASRRGFQETQDF	TGTGCCAGCAGAAGGGGCTTCCAAGAGACCCAGGACTTC
NA	NA	TRBV7-9	TRBJ2-7	CACSSFSYEQYF	TGTGCCTGCAGTTCTTTCTCCTACGAGCAGTACTTC